The 18 T cell receptor beta chains in this list originate from one sample, sequenced in a study of OX40 agonist ivuxolimab in advanced cancers. This table comes from immunoSEQ multiplex PCR, and its TCRdb copy is limited to in-frame clones, with some not included. The sample lists around 71,000 clones, around four fifths occurring once. Here the sequenced sample was CD4+ or CD8+ T cells sorted from blood, taken in a trial of the OX40 agonist ivuxolimab. Receptors originate from an adult with an advanced solid tumor such as melanoma, head and neck, liver or kidney cancer.

This chain links TRBV6-5 with TRBJ1-1; D may be TRBD1 (5 bases). The V gene lost 2 bases and the J gene lost 1 base, with 14 bases spanning the gap. From germline, CDR1 is MNHEY and CDR2 SVGAGI. This CDR3 has 16 residues. The CDR3 region has the DNA TGTGCCAGCAGTTACCCTAACGGGGCCGGGAACACTGAAGCTTTCTTT. This encodes CASSYPNGAGNTEAFF.

The chain combines TRBV12-5 with TRBJ2-3, with D uncertain. The CDR3 is 12 residues long. Trimming cost V 4 bases and J 6 bases, with 8 bases left between them. Germline CDR1 LGHNT, CDR2 FRNRAP. CDR3 loop: CASGSQADTQYF. CDR3 in DNA: TGTGCTAGTGGTTCCCAGGCGGATACGCAGTATTTT.

The CDR3 region has the DNA TGTGCCAGCAGTCCCGACAGGGATGCGGTCAATGAGCAGTTCTTC. Protein product: CASSPDRDAVNEQFF. The chain uses TRBV27 and TRBJ2-1; the match to TRBD1 covers 7 bases. Germline CDR1 and CDR2: MNHEY and SMNVEV (reference sequence). CDR3 length equals 15 residues. V shed 5 bases, J shed 6 bases, and the junction held 10 bases outside the gene matches.

The V and J genes are TRBV7-2 and TRBJ1-6; D perhaps matches TRBD1 (5 bases). The V end lost 3 bases, the J end lost 6 bases, and 18 bases lay between the germline ends. The CDR3 runs 17 residues. Germline V gives CDR1 SGHTA, CDR2 FQGNSA. CDR3 nucleotide sequence: TGTGCCAGCAGCTTTAGGGGACGAGGGGTTCCTAATTCACCCCTCCACTTT. Translating gives CASSFRGRGVPNSPLHF.

The chain carries TRBV6-1 and TRBJ1-1; D remains ambiguous. Germline values: CDR1 MNHNS, CDR2 SASEGT. The CDR3 has 14 amino acids. The ends were cut back, 5 bases at V and 4 bases at J, with 14 bases in the middle. The CDR3: CASSTRETSTEAFF. DNA for the CDR3: TGTGCCAGCAGTACCCGGGAAACGAGCACTGAAGCTTTCTTT.

This clone was counted between two and nine times. This chain uses TRBV27 with TRBJ2-7; D uncertain. CDR1 is MNHEY and CDR2 is SMNVEV in the germline V gene (reference sequence). This CDR3 spans 13 amino acids. With 6 bases removed from V and 6 bases from J, the gap between germline ends came to 15 bases. In DNA, the CDR3 is TGTGCCAGCAGCCAATCCAAGACGGTCGAGCAGTACTTC. Its protein is CASSQSKTVEQYF.

About this clone itself: Other DNA sequences in this specimen translate into the identical CDR3. The chain couples TRBV14 to TRBJ2-7; D may be TRBD1 (5 bases). Per the germline V gene, CDR1 is SGHDN and CDR2 is FVKESK. Trimming pared 4 bases from V and 2 bases from J, leaving 12 bases between. The CDR3 runs to 14 residues. The CDR3 DNA reads TGTGCCAGCAGCCGACAGATTTTTCCCTACGAGCAGTACTTC. It is translated as CASSRQIFPYEQYF.

This clone appeared a few times. CDR3 protein: CATRRGQGRANEKLFF. The CDR3 DNA reads as TGTGCCACCCGGCGAGGACAGGGACGGGCTAATGAAAAACTGTTTTTT. The chain is built from TRBV19 and TRBJ1-4; 8 bases match TRBD1. CDR3 size: 16 residues. Germline trimming cut 10 bases from V and 3 bases from J; bases unmatched to any gene: 13. Germline CDR1 and CDR2: LNHDA and SQIVND (reference sequence). The full variable domain, its missing parts supplied by reference TRBV19 and TRBJ1-4, is DGGITQSPKYLFRKEGQNVTLSCEQNLNHDAMYWYRQDPGQGLRLIYYSQIVNDFQKGDIAEGYSVSREKKESFPLTVTSAQKNPTAFYLCATRRGQGRANEKLFFGSGTQLSVL.

CDR3 nucleotides: TGTGCCAGCTCACCGGACAGGGTCACCGGGGAGCTGTTTTTT. Protein sequence: CASSPDRVTGELFF. The J gene is TRBJ2-2, the V gene TRBV18, with 8 nucleotides matching TRBD1. The CDR3 contains 14 residues. Germline values: CDR1 KGHSH, CDR2 LQKENI. V shed 3 bases, J shed 4 bases, and the junction held 1 base outside the gene matches.

This clone was recorded a few times. The gene calls are TRBV7-9 and TRBJ2-1; 14 nucleotides line up with TRBD2. J was trimmed by 7 bases and V by 6 bases; bases with no gene match: 5. The CDR3 has 15 amino acids. Germline values: CDR1 SEHNR, CDR2 FQNEAQ (reference sequence). DNA of the CDR3: TGTGCCAGCAGGGTGGGGACTAGCGGGAGTAATGAGCAGTTCTTC. This codes for CASRVGTSGSNEQFF.

V and J are TRBV7-9 and TRBJ2-7; 8 nucleotides align to TRBD1. This CDR3 is built from 14 residues. V gave up 3 bases and J gave up 3 bases; unmatched junction bases: 4. The germline CDR1 and CDR2 sequences are SEHNR and FQNEAQ (reference sequence). The CDR3 spells CASSFLGQGYEQYF. The CDR3, as DNA: TGTGCCAGCAGCTTTCTAGGACAGGGCTACGAGCAGTACTTC.

This sequence joins TRBV15 and TRBJ2-3; perhaps D is TRBD1 or TRBD2 (6 bases each). Germline assignment: CDR1 LNHNV and CDR2 YYDKDF (reference sequence). CDR3 size: 14 residues. Trimming pared 4 bases from V and 6 bases from J, leaving 14 bases between. CDR3 in DNA: TGTGCCACCAGCACGCGTTCCGGGGGCGATACGCAGTATTTT. It specifies CATSTRSGGDTQYF.

The chain links TRBV29-1 to TRBJ1-2; possible D gene TRBD1, 5 bases. Trimming cost V 4 bases and J 4 bases, with 13 bases left between them. Germline V gene lookup returns CDR1 SQVTM and CDR2 ANQGSEA. This CDR3 spans 13 amino acids. The CDR3 spells CSVVRGEGYGYTF. The CDR3 region has the DNA TGCAGCGTTGTACGGGGGGAGGGCTATGGCTACACCTTC.

V is TRBV5-4 and J is TRBJ2-3, with 8 bases lining up with TRBD1. Germline CDR1 SGHNT, CDR2 YYREEE (reference sequence). The CDR3 totals 14 residues. V lost 4 bases to trimming and J lost 4 bases; unmatched junction nucleotides: 5. CDR3 sequence: CASSPGQGPDTQYF. The DNA for the CDR3 is TGTGCCAGCAGCCCAGGACAGGGCCCAGATACGCAGTATTTT.

The V call is TRBV7-2, the J call TRBJ2-1; 13 positions agree with TRBD2. The CDR3 runs 17 residues. Germline V gene data show CDR1 as SGHTA and CDR2 as FQGNSA. Losses at the gene ends were 4 bases for V and 2 bases for J; bases not matched to a gene: 5. Here the CDR3 DNA reads TGTGCCAGCAGCTCCCCAACTAGCGGGAGGGCCTACAATGAGCAGTTCTTC. Its protein is CASSSPTSGRAYNEQFF.

The rearrangement links TRBV29-1 to TRBJ2-3; 11 nucleotides line up with TRBD2. CDR1 SQVTM and CDR2 ANQGSEA come from the germline V gene. V shed 4 bases, J shed 5 bases, and the junction held 14 bases outside the gene matches. CDR3 size: 17 residues. CDR3 protein: CSVGTVAGGERGDTQYF. DNA of the CDR3: TGCAGCGTTGGTACGGTAGCGGGGGGGGAGCGTGGAGATACGCAGTATTTT.

This clone showed up just a few times. Other DNA sequences from this sample encode an identical CDR3 as well. The V gene is TRBV6-5, the J gene TRBJ1-2; D uncertain. The CDR3 is made up of 15 amino acids. V shed 5 bases and J shed 2 bases, with 15 bases lying between them. Germline V lookup: CDR1 MNHEY, CDR2 SVGAGI. CDR3 protein: CASSRKDGSNYGYTF. For the CDR3, the DNA is TGTGCCAGCAGTAGGAAGGACGGGTCCAACTATGGCTACACCTTC.

The chain joins TRBV7-2 to TRBJ1-2, with 7 bases lining up with TRBD1. Germline-derived CDR1 and CDR2 are SGHTA and FQGNSA. V shed 3 bases and J 7 bases; nucleotides not matched to a gene: 5. This CDR3 comprises 13 residues. The CDR3 sequence is CASSFDRESGYTF. The DNA for the CDR3 is TGTGCCAGCAGCTTCGACAGGGAGAGTGGCTACACCTTC.